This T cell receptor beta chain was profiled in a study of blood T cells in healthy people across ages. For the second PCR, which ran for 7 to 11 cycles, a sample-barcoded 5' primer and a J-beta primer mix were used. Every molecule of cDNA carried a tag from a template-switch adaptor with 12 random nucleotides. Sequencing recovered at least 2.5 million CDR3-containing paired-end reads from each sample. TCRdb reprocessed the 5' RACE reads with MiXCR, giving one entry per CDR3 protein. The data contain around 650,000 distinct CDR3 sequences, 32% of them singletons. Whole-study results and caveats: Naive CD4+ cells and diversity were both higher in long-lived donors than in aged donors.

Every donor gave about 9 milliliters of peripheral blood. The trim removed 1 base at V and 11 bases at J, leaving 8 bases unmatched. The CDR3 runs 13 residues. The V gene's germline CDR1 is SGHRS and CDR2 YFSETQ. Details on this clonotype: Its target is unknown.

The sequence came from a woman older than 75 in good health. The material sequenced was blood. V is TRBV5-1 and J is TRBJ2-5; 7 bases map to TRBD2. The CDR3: CASSLPSGNEQYF. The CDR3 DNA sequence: TGCGCCAGCAGCTTGCCTAGCGGCAATGAGCAGTACTTC. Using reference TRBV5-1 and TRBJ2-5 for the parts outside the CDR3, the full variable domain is KAGVTQTPRYLIKTRGQQVTLSCSPISGHRSVSWYQQTPGQGLQFLFEYFSETQRNKGNFPGRFSGRQFSNSRSEMNVSTLELGDSALYLCASSLPSGNEQYFGPGTRLLVL.